This T cell receptor beta chain was retrieved from a study of T cell responses to AZD1222 COVID-19 vaccine. Using immunoSEQ multiplex PCR, the repertoire was profiled, and TCRdb retains in-frame clones only, with some absent. The table lists roughly 110,000 clones, roughly 90% of them singletons. Study-wide results and limits: Repertoire sampling was restricted to post-peak T cell response timepoints.

This clone was seen only once. Its antigen is as yet unknown. Trimming removed 0 bases from V and 11 bases from J; junction bases left unmatched: 6. The CDR3 is 15 amino acids. CDR1 and CDR2 from the germline V gene are LGHDT and YNNKEL (reference sequence). The V call is TRBV3-1 (or the pseudogene TRBV3-2), the J call TRBJ1-6; 8 bases agree with TRBD1. The material was peripheral blood, obtained on day 0 of AZD1222 vaccination. The origin of this receptor is an adult in good health. The CDR3 sequence is CASSQDVQGVTPLHF. As DNA, the CDR3 is TGTGCCAGCAGCCAAGATGTACAGGGGGTGACACCCCTCCACTTT.